The sequence of this TCR beta chain was determined in a study of CD8 T cells in Susac syndrome. V was cut by 7 bases and J by 4 bases, with 11 bases left in between. Per the germline V gene, CDR1 is MDHEN and CDR2 is SYDVKM. CDR3 size: 13 residues. The authors reverse transcribed about 0.45 to 1 ug RNA with random hexamers. TCRdb passed the immunoSEQ multiplex PCR reads through MiXCR, listing each CDR3 protein once. The data contain under 150,000 distinct CDR3 sequences, approximately 89% of them singletons. Concerning this clonotype itself: Its specificity is unknown.

Study-level results: The study conceded that its TCR sequencing and HLA analysis involved relatively few individuals.

Negative isolation was used for CD8+ and CD4+ T cells and FACS enrichment for TEMRA cells. This receptor was obtained from a human donor with multiple sclerosis. V and J are TRBV28 and TRBJ1-5; a weak D match, TRBD1 (6 bases). The source material was CD8+ T cells from PBMCs. CDR3 sequence reads: CASTGVANQPQHF. DNA for the CDR3: TGTGCCAGCACAGGGGTTGCAAATCAGCCCCAGCATTTT. Complete variable domain (other parts from reference TRBV28 and TRBJ1-5): DVKVTQSSRYLVKRTGEKVFLECVQDMDHENMFWYRQDPGLGLRLIYFSYDVKMKEKGDIPEGYSVSREKKERFSLILESASTNQTSMYLCASTGVANQPQHFGDGTRLSIL.